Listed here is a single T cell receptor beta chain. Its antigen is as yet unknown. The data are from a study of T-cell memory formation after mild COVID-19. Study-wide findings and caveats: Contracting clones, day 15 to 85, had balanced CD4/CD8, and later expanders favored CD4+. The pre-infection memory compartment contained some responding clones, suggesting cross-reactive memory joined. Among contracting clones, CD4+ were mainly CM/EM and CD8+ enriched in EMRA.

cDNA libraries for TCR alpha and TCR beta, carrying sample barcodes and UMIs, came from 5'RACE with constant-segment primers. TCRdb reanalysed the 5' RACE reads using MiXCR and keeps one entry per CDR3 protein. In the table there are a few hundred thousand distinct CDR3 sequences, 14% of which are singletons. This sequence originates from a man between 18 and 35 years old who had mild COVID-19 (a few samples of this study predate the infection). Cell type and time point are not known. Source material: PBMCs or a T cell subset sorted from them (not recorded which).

The CDR3 is CASSFWAVSGYTF. DNA for the CDR3: TGTGCCAGCAGCTTTTGGGCAGTCTCTGGCTACACCTTC. The chain has TRBV7-2 and TRBJ1-2; D unresolved. Germline loops: CDR1 SGHTA, CDR2 FQGNSA. The ends were cut back, 3 bases at V and 7 bases at J, with 12 bases in the middle. The CDR3 covers 13 residues.